This T cell receptor (beta chain) originates from a study of blood T cells in healthy people across ages. Note on this clonotype: This sequence may be a read error, since a much larger clone differs from it by one base.

The CDR3 spans 14 residues. Per germline, CDR1 SGHTA and CDR2 FQGTGA. Through a sample-barcoded 5' primer and a J-beta primer mix, a second PCR was run for roughly 6 to 12 cycles. Each cDNA was tagged by a template-switch adaptor containing 12 random nucleotides. A single record per CDR3 protein comes from TCRdb applying MiXCR to the 5' RACE reads. The table lists roughly 550,000 distinct CDR3 sequences, 20% to 30% of them singletons. These data were also reused for a study on T cells of mothers and their children. That report notes: Second-PCR amplification with M1S added sample barcodes and 2-4 random nucleotides. Mothers yielded over 8.5 million CDR3 reads, children 2.5 million to 3.5 million each. No persistent microchimeric T cell clones were detected.

The chain combines TRBV7-3 with TRBJ2-5; D possibly corresponds to TRBD1 (6 bases). The J call may be wrong; the DNA end is better matched by TRBJ2-1. Sample: blood. The sequence came from a boy aged 5 to 17 in good health. CDR3 region: CASSPPDRVNEQFF. In DNA form, the CDR3 reads TGTGCCAGCAGCCCCCCGGACAGAGTGAATGAGCAGTTCTTC.